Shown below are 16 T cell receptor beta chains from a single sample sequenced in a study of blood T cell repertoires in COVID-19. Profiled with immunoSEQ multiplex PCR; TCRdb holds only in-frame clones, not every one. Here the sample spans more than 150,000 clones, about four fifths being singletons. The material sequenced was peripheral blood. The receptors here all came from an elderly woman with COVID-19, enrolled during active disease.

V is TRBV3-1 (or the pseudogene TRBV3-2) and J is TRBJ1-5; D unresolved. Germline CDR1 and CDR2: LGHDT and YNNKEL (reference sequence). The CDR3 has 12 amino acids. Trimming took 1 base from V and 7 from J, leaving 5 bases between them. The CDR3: CASSQGVQPQHF. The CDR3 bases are TGTGCCAGCAGCCAAGGAGTGCAGCCCCAGCATTTT.

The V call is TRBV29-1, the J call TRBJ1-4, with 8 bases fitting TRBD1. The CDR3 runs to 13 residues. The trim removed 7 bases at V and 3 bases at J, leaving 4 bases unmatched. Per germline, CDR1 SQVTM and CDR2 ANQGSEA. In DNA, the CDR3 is TGCAGCGCTAAGGACAGGGCTAATGAAAAACTGTTTTTT. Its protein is CSAKDRANEKLFF. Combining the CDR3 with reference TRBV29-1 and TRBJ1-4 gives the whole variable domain SAVISQKPSRDICQRGTSLTIQCQVDSQVTMMFWYRQQPGQSLTLIATANQGSEATYESGFVIDKFPISRPNLTFSTLTVSNMSPEDSSIYLCSAKDRANEKLFFGSGTQLSVL.

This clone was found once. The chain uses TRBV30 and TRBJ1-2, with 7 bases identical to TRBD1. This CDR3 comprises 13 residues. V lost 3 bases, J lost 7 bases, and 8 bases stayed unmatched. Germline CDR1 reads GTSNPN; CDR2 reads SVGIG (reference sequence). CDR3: CAWSSDRDGGYTF. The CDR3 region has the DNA TGTGCCTGGAGCTCAGACAGGGATGGTGGCTACACCTTC.

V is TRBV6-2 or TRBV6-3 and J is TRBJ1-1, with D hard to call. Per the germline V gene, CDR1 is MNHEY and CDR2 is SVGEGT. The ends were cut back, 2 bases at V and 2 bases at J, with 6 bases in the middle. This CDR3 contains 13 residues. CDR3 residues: CASSYSRNTEAFF. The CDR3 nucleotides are TGTGCCAGCAGTTACAGCCGCAACACTGAAGCTTTCTTT.

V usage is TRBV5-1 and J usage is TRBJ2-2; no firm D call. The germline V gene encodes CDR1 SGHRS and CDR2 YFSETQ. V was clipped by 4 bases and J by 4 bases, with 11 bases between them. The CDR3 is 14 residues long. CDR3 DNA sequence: TGCGCCAGCAGCCTCAATACGGTCACCGGGGAGCTGTTTTTT. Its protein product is CASSLNTVTGELFF.

CDR3 residues: CASSRQGIAGTGELFF. CDR3 DNA sequence: TGCGCCAGCAGCCGGCAGGGAATAGCGGGGACCGGGGAGCTGTTTTTT. The chain combines TRBV4-1 with TRBJ2-2; 8 nucleotides match TRBD2. The CDR3 extends over 16 amino acids. Germline lookup yields CDR1 MGHRA and CDR2 YSYEKL. V shed 4 bases and J 5 bases; nucleotides not matched to a gene: 9.

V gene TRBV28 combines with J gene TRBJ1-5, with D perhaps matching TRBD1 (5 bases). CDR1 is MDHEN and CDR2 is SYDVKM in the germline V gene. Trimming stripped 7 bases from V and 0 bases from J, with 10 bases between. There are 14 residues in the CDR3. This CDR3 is CASKEGYSNQPQHF. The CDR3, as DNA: TGTGCCAGCAAGGAGGGGTATAGCAATCAGCCCCAGCATTTT.

CDR3 coding DNA: TGCGCCAGCAGCTTAATCGACAGGGTCAACAATGAGCAGTTCTTC. Protein sequence: CASSLIDRVNNEQFF. The J gene is TRBJ2-1, the V gene TRBV5-1; 7 bases fit TRBD1. The germline V gene has CDR1 SGHRS and CDR2 YFSETQ. The CDR3 runs to 15 residues. After removal of 2 bases from V and 5 bases from J, the junction contained 7 bases not matched to a gene.

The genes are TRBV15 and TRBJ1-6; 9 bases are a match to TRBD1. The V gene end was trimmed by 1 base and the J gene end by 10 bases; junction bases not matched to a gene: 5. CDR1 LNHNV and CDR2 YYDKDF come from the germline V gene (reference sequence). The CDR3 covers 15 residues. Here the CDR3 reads CATSRVRTGDSPLHF. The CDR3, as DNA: TGTGCCACCAGCAGAGTTCGGACAGGGGACTCACCCCTCCACTTT.

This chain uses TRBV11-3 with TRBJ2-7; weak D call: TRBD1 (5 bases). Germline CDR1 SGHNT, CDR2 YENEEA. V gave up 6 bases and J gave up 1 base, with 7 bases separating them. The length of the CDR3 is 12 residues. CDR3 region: CASRQESYEQYF. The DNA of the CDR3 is TGTGCCAGCAGACAGGAATCCTACGAGCAGTACTTC.

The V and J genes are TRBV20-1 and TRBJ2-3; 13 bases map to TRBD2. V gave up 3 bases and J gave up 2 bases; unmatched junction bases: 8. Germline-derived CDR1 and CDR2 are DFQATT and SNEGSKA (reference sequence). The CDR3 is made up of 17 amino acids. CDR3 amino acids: CSASPGLAGVTTDTQYF. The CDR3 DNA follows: TGCAGTGCTAGTCCTGGACTAGCGGGGGTCACCACAGATACGCAGTATTTT.

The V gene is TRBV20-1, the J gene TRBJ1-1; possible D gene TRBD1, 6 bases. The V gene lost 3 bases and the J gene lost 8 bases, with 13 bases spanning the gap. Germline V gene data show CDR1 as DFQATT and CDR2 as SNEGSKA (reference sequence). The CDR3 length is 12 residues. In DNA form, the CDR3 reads TGCAGTGCTAGTGTCGGGACATACGAAGCTTTCTTT. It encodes CSASVGTYEAFF.

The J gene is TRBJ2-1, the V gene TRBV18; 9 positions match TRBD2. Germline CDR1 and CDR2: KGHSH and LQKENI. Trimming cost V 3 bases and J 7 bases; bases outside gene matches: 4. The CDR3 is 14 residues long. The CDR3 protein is CASSPGTSTNEQFF. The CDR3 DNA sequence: TGTGCCAGCTCACCGGGGACTAGCACTAATGAGCAGTTCTTC.

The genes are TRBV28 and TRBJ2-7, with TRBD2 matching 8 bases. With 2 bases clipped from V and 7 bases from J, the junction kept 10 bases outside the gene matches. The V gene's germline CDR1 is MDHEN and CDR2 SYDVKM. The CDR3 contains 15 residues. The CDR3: CASSLGPAGEGEQYF. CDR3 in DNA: TGTGCCAGCAGTTTAGGACCAGCGGGAGAGGGGGAGCAGTACTTC.

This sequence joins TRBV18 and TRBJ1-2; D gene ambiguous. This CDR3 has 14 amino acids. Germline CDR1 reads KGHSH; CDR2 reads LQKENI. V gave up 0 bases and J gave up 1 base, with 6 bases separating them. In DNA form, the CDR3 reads TGTGCCAGCTCACCACCGCAGGTTAACTATGGCTACACCTTC. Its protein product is CASSPPQVNYGYTF.

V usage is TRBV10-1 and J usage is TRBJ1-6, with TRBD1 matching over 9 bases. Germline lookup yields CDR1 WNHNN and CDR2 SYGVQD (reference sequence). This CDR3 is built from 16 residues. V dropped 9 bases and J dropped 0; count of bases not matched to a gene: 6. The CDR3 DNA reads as TGCGCCAGGAGGACAGGGGAAAGCTCCTATAATTCACCCCTCCACTTT. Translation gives CARRTGESSYNSPLHF.